This T cell receptor (beta chain) comes out of a study of T cells in Graves' hyperthyroidism and ophthalmopathy. RNA transcripts served as the template for amplifying TCR beta CDR3 regions. HTBI primers were the set used in a first-round RT-PCR of the TCR CDR3. In TCRdb, the multiplex PCR reads were re-called with MiXCR into one record per CDR3 protein. The sample holds hundreds of thousands of distinct CDR3 sequences; about 20% are singletons and the top ten take around 65%. This clonotype originated in a man in his thirties or forties with Graves' ophthalmopathy. The sequencing input was blood.

The CDR3 sequence is CASSGNRLTTDNEQFF. DNA of the CDR3: TGTGCCAGCAGCGGCAACAGACTTACAACGGACAATGAGCAGTTCTTC. The chain has TRBV7-8 and TRBJ2-1, with D unresolved. Trimming removed 5 bases from V and 5 bases from J, with 19 bases in between. The CDR3 length is 16 residues. The germline gives CDR1 SGHVS, CDR2 FQNEAQ.